The rows below give T cell receptor beta chains drawn from one sample of a study of cytomegalovirus exposure and HLA in healthy donors. Clones were sequenced by immunoSEQ multiplex PCR, and TCRdb holds only the in-frame ones, with some missing. The sample records around 210,000 clones, approximately 81% being singletons. Sequenced sample: PBMCs. These receptors were collected from a girl aged 2-15 years in good health and CMV-seronegative. Each CDR3 is given with its conserved first and last residue. The D gene is left open where the match is weak. Some rows have no size entry. The others give once, few or many, or a class for an expanded clone.

D,V,J,size,DNA,CDR3
.,TRBV10-2,TRBJ2-3,.,TGCGCCAGCAGTGAGTGGCCGAGGGGGGATACGCAGTATTTT,CASSEWPRGDTQYF
TRBD1,TRBV19,TRBJ1-2,.,TGTGCCAGTAGGACCAGACAGGACAGGGCCGCGACGACCTTAAACTATGGCTACACCTTC,CASRTRQDRAATTLNYGYTF
TRBD1,TRBV11-2,TRBJ1-3,.,TGTGCCAGCAGCTCGTCGGACAGGGGCGGAAACACCATATATTTT,CASSSSDRGGNTIYF
.,TRBV7-7,TRBJ2-2,.,TGTGCCAGCAGCTCAATAGCCGGGGAGCTGTTTTTT,CASSSIAGELFF
TRBD2,TRBV9,TRBJ2-3,once,TGTGCCAGCAGCGTCGGACTAGCGGGAGGAGATACGCAGTATTTT,CASSVGLAGGDTQYF
TRBD1,TRBV5-3,TRBJ2-3,.,TGTGCCAGAAGCTTAATGAAGGCGCTAGGACAGGGGGTTGATACGCAGTATTTT,CARSLMKALGQGVDTQYF
.,TRBV5-1,TRBJ2-3,.,TGCGCCAGCAACCCGCGGACAGCCACCACAGATACGCAGTATTTT,CASNPRTATTDTQYF
.,TRBV9,TRBJ1-2,.,TGTGCCAGCAGCGTACAGGCAGGTTATGGCTACACCTTC,CASSVQAGYGYTF
.,TRBV7-9,TRBJ2-7,.,TGTGCCAGCAGCTTCTCAGGGGAAAACTACGAGCAGTACTTC,CASSFSGENYEQYF
.,TRBV19,TRBJ2-7,.,TGTGCCAGTAGTCCCTCCGGACAGACCTACGAGCAGTACTTC,CASSPSGQTYEQYF
.,TRBV4-1,TRBJ2-1,.,TGCGCCAGCAGCCAAGAAAGAGTTACTGATGAGCAGTTCTTC,CASSQERVTDEQFF
TRBD2,TRBV30,TRBJ2-1,.,TGTGCCTGGAGTGTCCTGTACCTAGCGGGAGGGCCCCATGAGCAGTTCTTC,CAWSVLYLAGGPHEQFF
TRBD1,TRBV6-1,TRBJ2-1,.,TGTGCCAGCAGTGGTGACAGGGACAATGAGCAGTTCTTC,CASSGDRDNEQFF
TRBD1,TRBV18,TRBJ1-5,.,TGTGCCAGCTCACCATCTCCGGGACAGACGAGCAATCAGCCCCAGCATTTT,CASSPSPGQTSNQPQHF
TRBD2,TRBV4-2,TRBJ2-4,.,TGTGCCAGCAGCCCTTCGACTAGCGGGAGTGGGGCCAAAAACATTCAGTACTTC,CASSPSTSGSGAKNIQYF
.,TRBV10-3,TRBJ1-4,.,TGTGCCATCAGTGGGGGAGGAAATGAAAAACTGTTTTTT,CAISGGGNEKLFF
.,TRBV7-9,TRBJ2-7,.,TGTGCCAGCAGCTCCACCGGTGGGGACAACATCTACGAGCAGTACTTC,CASSSTGGDNIYEQYF
.,TRBV7-2,TRBJ2-5,.,TGTGCCAGCAGCTTAGCGGGTAGGGGACTCGGAGAGACCCAGTACTTC,CASSLAGRGLGETQYF
.,TRBV19,TRBJ1-1,.,TGTGCCAGTAGTCGGCTGTGGGCCACTGAAGCTTTCTTT,CASSRLWATEAFF
.,TRBV23-1,TRBJ2-1,.,TGCGCCAGCAGTCAACGGAGGGATCCCTACAATGAGCAGTTCTTC,CASSQRRDPYNEQFF
TRBD2,TRBV9,TRBJ2-1,.,TGTGCCAGCTCCTCGGGAGCGGGGGGATACAATGAGCAGTTCTTC,CASSSGAGGYNEQFF
.,TRBV2,TRBJ2-3,.,TGTGCCAGCAGCCGCGGGCCCACAGATACGCAGTATTTT,CASSRGPTDTQYF
.,TRBV7-9,TRBJ2-7,.,TGTGCCAGCAGCTTAGGCACTGCAGGGAAGATTTACGAGCAGTACTTC,CASSLGTAGKIYEQYF
.,TRBV2,TRBJ2-3,once,TGTGCCAGCAGTGTATTGCGGAGGGACACAGATACGCAGTATTTT,CASSVLRRDTDTQYF
.,TRBV7-6,TRBJ1-4,.,TGTGCCAGCACAAGGCGGGGGTCCACTAATGAAAAACTGTTTTTT,CASTRRGSTNEKLFF
.,TRBV4-1,TRBJ1-3,.,TGCGCCAGCAGCCATTTCCAGGAACAGGGATATGGAAACACCATATATTTT,CASSHFQEQGYGNTIYF
.,TRBV5-5,TRBJ2-6,.,TGTGCCAGCAGCTTCGGTATGACAGGTTTTTCTGGGGCCAACGTCCTGACTTTC,CASSFGMTGFSGANVLTF
.,TRBV5-4,TRBJ1-1,.,TGTGCCAGCAGCTTCCCTCCTTGGGAGAGCCCTGAAGCTTTCTTT,CASSFPPWESPEAFF
.,TRBV6-5,TRBJ2-7,.,TGTGCCAGCAGTTCTTACAGGGCTACGGAGCAGTACTTC,CASSSYRATEQYF
.,TRBV6-5,TRBJ2-5,.,TGTGCCAGCAGCTGGACCGGGACACAAGAGACCCAGTACTTC,CASSWTGTQETQYF
TRBD2,TRBV5-1,TRBJ2-5,.,TGCGCCAGCAGCCCTAGCGGGGGGACCCAAGAGACCCAGTACTTC,CASSPSGGTQETQYF
TRBD2,TRBV5-6,TRBJ2-7,.,TGTGCCAGCAGCTGGGGGGGGGAGCAGTACTTC,CASSWGGEQYF
TRBD1,TRBV27,TRBJ2-3,few,TGTGCCAGCAGATTTCATCCCACTCCAGGGGGCCCAAGCACAGATACGCAGTATTTT,CASRFHPTPGGPSTDTQYF
.,TRBV4-2,TRBJ2-1,few,TGTGCCAGCAGCCAATATGAGCGCCCGAGGGACAATGAGCAGTTCTTC,CASSQYERPRDNEQFF
TRBD2,TRBV6-1,TRBJ2-2,.,TGTGCCAGCAGTCCCCGGACTAGCACCGGGGAGCTGTTTTTT,CASSPRTSTGELFF
TRBD1,TRBV2,TRBJ2-7,few,TGTGCCAGCAGTAGGGACAGCGAGCAGTACTTC,CASSRDSEQYF
.,TRBV5-1,TRBJ2-3,.,TGCGCCAGCAGCGAAACCGGGACTAGCACAGATACGCAGTATTTT,CASSETGTSTDTQYF
.,TRBV6-1,TRBJ1-4,.,TGTGCCAGCAGTGAAAGAGGAGGACGTGGTAATGAAAAACTGTTTTTT,CASSERGGRGNEKLFF
TRBD1,TRBV6-1,TRBJ2-1,.,TGTGCCAGCAGTGAACCCGGGACAGGGAATCGATATGAGCAGTTCTTC,CASSEPGTGNRYEQFF
.,TRBV15,TRBJ1-2,.,TGTGCCACCAGCAGAGACAGGGCGAGTGGCTACACCTTC,CATSRDRASGYTF
TRBD1,TRBV4-1,TRBJ2-7,.,TGCGCCAGCAGCCAAGACCTCGAAAGGCAGGGGGCGAACGAGCAGTACTTC,CASSQDLERQGANEQYF
TRBD2,TRBV30,TRBJ2-3,.,TGTGCCTGGAGTATTTTGCGGGGGGCCACTACTAGCACAGATACGCAGTATTTT,CAWSILRGATTSTDTQYF
TRBD2,TRBV2,TRBJ2-7,.,TGTGCCAGCATAGGGGCGGGAGCCCCCTACGAGCAGTACTTC,CASIGAGAPYEQYF
TRBD2,TRBV29-1,TRBJ2-3,.,TGCAGCGTTGATGCGCGGGAGTTTCTAGATACGCAGTATTTT,CSVDAREFLDTQYF
TRBD2,TRBV5-8,TRBJ2-5,.,TGTGCCAGCAGCCCGGGGACTAGCCGAAACCAAGAGACCCAGTACTTC,CASSPGTSRNQETQYF
.,TRBV5-3,TRBJ2-1,.,TGTGCCAGACGGGGGGCTGGCGGGAGAGACAATGAGCAGTTCTTC,CARRGAGGRDNEQFF
.,TRBV2,TRBJ1-6,.,TGTGCCAGCAGTGCAGGGTTAACCTATAATTCACCCCTCCACTTT,CASSAGLTYNSPLHF
TRBD1,TRBV6-1,TRBJ1-4,few,TGTGCCAGCAGTGAACCCGGACAGGGTTTACGAAAACTGTTTTTT,CASSEPGQGLRKLFF
.,TRBV6-5,TRBJ1-2,once,TGTGCCAGCAGGCCCCTCCGCGCCTACTATGGCTACACCTTC,CASRPLRAYYGYTF
TRBD2,TRBV15,TRBJ2-7,.,TGTGCCACCAGCAGAGATTTCTGGGCGGCGGGACTAGCGGGAGGGCGCTACGAGCAGTACTTC,CATSRDFWAAGLAGGRYEQYF
TRBD2,TRBV6-5,TRBJ2-2,.,TGTGCCAGCCTTACGAGCGGGGGGGCCACCGGGGAGCTGTTTTTT,CASLTSGGATGELFF
TRBD1,TRBV4-1,TRBJ2-1,.,TGCGCCAGCAGCCAAGATCGGGGCAGGGGGCCCTACAATGAGCAGTTCTTC,CASSQDRGRGPYNEQFF
TRBD2,TRBV5-6,TRBJ2-3,.,TGTGCCAGCAGCGTTATAGCGGGGGGACGCACAGATACGCAGTATTTT,CASSVIAGGRTDTQYF
TRBD1,TRBV5-4,TRBJ2-7,.,TGTGCCAGCAGGACAGGGGGTTCCTACGAGCAGTACTTC,CASRTGGSYEQYF
.,TRBV10-3,TRBJ1-3,.,TGTGCCATCAGTGAGATTCTTACTGGAAACACCATATATTTT,CAISEILTGNTIYF